This TCR beta chain was sequenced in a study of persistence of HIV-infected CD4 T cells. An overlapping HIV-1 Gag peptide pool stimulated these cells at approximately 1 ug/peptide/mL. CD40L/CD69 double-negative CD45RO-high memory CD4+ T cells were collected. A roughly 20-hour stimulation of CD8-depleted PBMCs used anti-CD28/CD49d costimulation, CD40-blocking antibody and enfuvirtide. Points from the study as a whole: Antigen-responding cells were enriched for degenerate expanded CDR3beta sequences. CMV- and Gag-responding cells had lower TCRbeta richness than CD3/CD28-responding cells.

As regards this clone: Its antigen is not known.

The immunoSEQ assay was version 4, run in survey mode. Repertoires were generated with immunoSEQ multiplex PCR, while TCRdb's copy carries only in-frame clones and drops some. The table records about 40,000 clones, 70% to 90% of them present only once. The V and J ends lost 8 bases and 0 bases, in that order; junction bases with no gene match: 6. CDR1 SGHTA and CDR2 FQGTGA come from the germline V gene. The CDR3 sequence is 15 residues long. This chain uses TRBV7-3 with TRBJ2-3, with 9 bases that match TRBD2. This receptor was taken from an adult with HIV. The donor label of this sample is uncertain. This sample comprised cultured CD4+ T cells from PBMCs, obtained from a patient who received antiretroviral therapy. CDR3 sequence: CASGLAGLSTDTQYF. CDR3 coding DNA: TGTGCCAGCGGGCTAGCGGGACTAAGCACAGATACGCAGTATTTT.